The 10 T cell receptor beta chains presented below share a single source sample, sequenced in a study of shared clonotypes between healthy human individuals. Clones were sequenced by immunoSEQ multiplex PCR, and TCRdb holds only the in-frame ones, with some missing. The sample has millions of clones, approximately 92% seen once. The sequenced sample consisted of naive CD4+ T cells sorted from blood. Regarding subset: CD45RA+ positively selected. Receptors originate from a man younger than 35 in good health.

The rearrangement uses TRBV6-1 and TRBJ2-2, with D uncertain. This CDR3 has 16 residues. V gave up 4 bases and J gave up 3 bases, with 15 bases separating them. CDR1 is MNHNS and CDR2 is SASEGT in the germline V gene. The chain's CDR3 is CASSGLGQKHTGELFF. CDR3 nucleotides: TGTGCCAGCAGTGGCCTCGGGCAGAAACACACCGGGGAGCTGTTTTTT.

The chain uses TRBV7-2 and TRBJ1-1; no firm D call. V lost 5 bases and J lost 0, with 13 bases in between. Germline V lookup: CDR1 SGHTA, CDR2 FQGNSA. This CDR3 has 15 residues. The DNA for the CDR3 is TGTGCCAGCAGCCGAATGGAGTCGATGAACACTGAAGCTTTCTTT. This sequence encodes CASSRMESMNTEAFF.

V and J are TRBV5-1 and TRBJ2-7; 14 bases are a match to TRBD2. Germline lookup yields CDR1 SGHRS and CDR2 YFSETQ. This CDR3 comprises 17 residues. Trimming cost V 1 base and J 7 bases; bases outside gene matches: 10. CDR3 region: CASSLQTSGGVFMEQYF. CDR3 nucleotide sequence: TGCGCCAGCAGCTTGCAGACTAGCGGGGGGGTGTTTATGGAGCAGTACTTC.

This chain uses TRBV20-1 with TRBJ1-2, with a weak D call TRBD1 (5 bases). CDR3 length: 10 residues. Germline V gene sequence: CDR1 DFQATT, CDR2 SNEGSKA (reference sequence). The chain's CDR3 is CSEGNYGYTF. Here the CDR3 DNA reads TGCAGCGAGGGGAACTATGGCTACACCTTC.

In its sample, this clone was seen once. V and J are TRBV27 and TRBJ1-2; 12 nucleotides agree with TRBD1. Looked up from germline, CDR1 is MNHEY and CDR2 is SMNVEV (reference sequence). The CDR3 length is 14 residues. V gave up 2 bases and J gave up 7 bases; unmatched junction bases: 2. CDR3 sequence (DNA): TGTGCCAGCAGTTTAGGGACAGGGGGCCGTGGCTACACCTTC. Translated: CASSLGTGGRGYTF.

This chain joins TRBV9 and TRBJ2-2; perhaps TRBD2 as D (5 bases). V lost 0 bases and J 3 bases, leaving 12 bases between the germline ends. The germline CDR1 and CDR2 sequences are SGDLS and YYNGEE. The CDR3 extends over 16 amino acids. CDR3 nucleotide sequence: TGTGCCAGCAGCGTAGGTCTTAGTAGCGACACCGGGGAGCTGTTTTTT. This sequence encodes CASSVGLSSDTGELFF.

V usage is TRBV27 and J usage is TRBJ2-6, with TRBD1 as a possible D gene (5 bases). This CDR3 has 16 residues. Germline CDR1 and CDR2: MNHEY and SMNVEV (reference sequence). The V end was cut by 2 bases, the J end by 2 bases, with 10 bases between. The CDR3 here is CASSLGRAAGANVLTF. In DNA, the CDR3 is TGTGCCAGCAGTTTAGGCAGGGCAGCTGGGGCCAACGTCCTGACTTTC.

With regard to this clone: The same CDR3 is also encoded by other DNA sequences in this sample. The chain recombines TRBV5-1 with TRBJ2-3; 11 bases are a match to TRBD2. Germline CDR1 SGHRS, CDR2 YFSETQ. Germline trimming cut 3 bases from V and 0 bases from J; bases unmatched to any gene: 3. The CDR3 sequence is 16 residues long. The CDR3 coding sequence is TGCGCCAGCAGCTCGGGACTAGCGGCTAGCACAGATACGCAGTATTTT. It yields the protein CASSSGLAASTDTQYF. The full variable domain, in which reference TRBV5-1 and TRBJ2-3 provide the parts outside the CDR3, is KAGVTQTPRYLIKTRGQQVTLSCSPISGHRSVSWYQQTPGQGLQFLFEYFSETQRNKGNFPGRFSGRQFSNSRSEMNVSTLELGDSALYLCASSSGLAASTDTQYFGPGTRLTVL.

In regard to this clone: Other DNA sequences within the sample encode an identical CDR3. The gene calls are TRBV6-1 and TRBJ2-7; TRBD1 is a possible D gene (6 bases). Per germline, CDR1 MNHNS and CDR2 SASEGT. The CDR3 length is 13 residues. V was shortened by 8 bases and J by 2 bases, with 13 bases between the two germline ends. The CDR3 DNA is TGTGCCAGCTCCGGACAGTCCCCCTACGAGCAGTACTTC. This sequence encodes CASSGQSPYEQYF.

The chain is built from TRBV6-1 and TRBJ2-1; 8 positions match TRBD2. J gave up 3 bases and V 5 bases, and 9 bases lay outside the gene matches. The CDR3 is 16 residues long. Germline values: CDR1 MNHNS, CDR2 SASEGT. Written as DNA, the CDR3 is TGTGCCAGCAGTCAAGAAGGTAGCGGGGTCTACAATGAGCAGTTCTTC. Amino acids: CASSQEGSGVYNEQFF.